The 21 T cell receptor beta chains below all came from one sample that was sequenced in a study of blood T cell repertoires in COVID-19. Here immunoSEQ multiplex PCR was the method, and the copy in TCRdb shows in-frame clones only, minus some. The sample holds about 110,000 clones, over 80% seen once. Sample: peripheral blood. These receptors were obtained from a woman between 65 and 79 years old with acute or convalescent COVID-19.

CDR3 bases: TGCAGTGCTAGTCGGACTAGCGGGACGTCAGATACGCAGTATTTT. This gives the protein CSASRTSGTSDTQYF. The rearrangement links TRBV20-1 to TRBJ2-3; 12 bases align to TRBD2. V trimming: 3 bases; J trimming: 4 bases; junction bases outside the gene matches: 5. The CDR3 has 15 residues. Germline CDR1 DFQATT, CDR2 SNEGSKA (reference sequence).

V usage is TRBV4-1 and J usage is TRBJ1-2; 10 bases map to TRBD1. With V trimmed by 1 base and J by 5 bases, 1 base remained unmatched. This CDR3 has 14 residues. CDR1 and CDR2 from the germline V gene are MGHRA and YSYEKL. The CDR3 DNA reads TGCGCCAGCAGCCAAGGACAGGGGGCATATGGCTACACCTTC. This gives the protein CASSQGQGAYGYTF.

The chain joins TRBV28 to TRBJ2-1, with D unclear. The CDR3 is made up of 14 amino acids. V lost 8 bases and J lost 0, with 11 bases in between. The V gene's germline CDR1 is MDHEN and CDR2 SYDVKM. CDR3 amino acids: CASGWRSSYNEQFF. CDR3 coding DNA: TGTGCCAGCGGGTGGCGGAGCTCCTACAATGAGCAGTTCTTC.

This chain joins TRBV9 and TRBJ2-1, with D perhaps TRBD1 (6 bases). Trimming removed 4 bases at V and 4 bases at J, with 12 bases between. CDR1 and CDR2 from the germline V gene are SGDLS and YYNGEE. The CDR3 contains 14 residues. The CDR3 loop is CASSRQGSYNEQFF. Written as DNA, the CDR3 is TGTGCCAGCAGCCGGCAGGGGTCTTACAATGAGCAGTTCTTC.

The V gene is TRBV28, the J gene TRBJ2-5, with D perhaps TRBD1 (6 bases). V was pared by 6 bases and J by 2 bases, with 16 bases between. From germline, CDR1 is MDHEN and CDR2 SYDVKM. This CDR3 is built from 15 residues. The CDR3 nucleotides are TGTGCCAGCAGCGCCTGGAGCCAGGGGCAAGAGACCCAGTACTTC. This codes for CASSAWSQGQETQYF.

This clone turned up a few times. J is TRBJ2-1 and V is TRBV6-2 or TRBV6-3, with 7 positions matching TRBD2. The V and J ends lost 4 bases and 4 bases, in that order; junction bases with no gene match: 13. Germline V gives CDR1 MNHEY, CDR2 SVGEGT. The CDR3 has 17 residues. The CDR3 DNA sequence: TGTGCCAGCAGTTCGCCGCCCGCGGGGGTCGGTTACAATGAGCAGTTCTTC. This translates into CASSSPPAGVGYNEQFF.

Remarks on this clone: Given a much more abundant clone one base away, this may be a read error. In DNA, the CDR3 is TGTGCCAGCAGCCAAGGACAAAACTATGGCTACACCTTC. Protein product: CASSQGQNYGYTF. This chain connects TRBV3-1 (or the pseudogene TRBV3-2) to TRBJ1-2; D is undetermined. CDR3 length: 13 amino acids. Trimming removed 1 base from V and 2 bases from J, with 5 bases in between. Looked up from germline, CDR1 is LGHDT and CDR2 is YNNKEL (reference sequence).

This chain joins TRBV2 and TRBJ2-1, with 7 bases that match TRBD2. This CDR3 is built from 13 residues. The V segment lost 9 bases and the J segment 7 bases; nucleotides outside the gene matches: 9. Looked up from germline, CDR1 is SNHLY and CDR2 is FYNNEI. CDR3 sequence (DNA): TGTGCCAGGGGTGGGAGGGGCAGGAATGAGCAGTTCTTC. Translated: CARGGRGRNEQFF.

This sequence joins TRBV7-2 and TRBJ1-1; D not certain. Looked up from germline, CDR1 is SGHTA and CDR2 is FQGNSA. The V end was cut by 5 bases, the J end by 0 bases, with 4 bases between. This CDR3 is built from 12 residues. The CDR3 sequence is CASSAVNTEAFF. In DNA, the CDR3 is TGTGCCAGCAGCGCGGTGAACACTGAAGCTTTCTTT.

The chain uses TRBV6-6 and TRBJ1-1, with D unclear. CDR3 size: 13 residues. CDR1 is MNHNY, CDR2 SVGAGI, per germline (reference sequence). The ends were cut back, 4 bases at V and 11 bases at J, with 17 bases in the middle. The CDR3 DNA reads TGTGCCAGCAGTTCGAACTTAGCCCTCTCGGCTTTCTTT. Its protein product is CASSSNLALSAFF.

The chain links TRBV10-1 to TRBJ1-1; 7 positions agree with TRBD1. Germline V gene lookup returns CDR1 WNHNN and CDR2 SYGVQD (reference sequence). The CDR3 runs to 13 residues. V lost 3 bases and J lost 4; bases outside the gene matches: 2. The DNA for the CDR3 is TGCGCCAGCAGTGATGACAGGGCCACTGAAGCTTTCTTT. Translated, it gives CASSDDRATEAFF.

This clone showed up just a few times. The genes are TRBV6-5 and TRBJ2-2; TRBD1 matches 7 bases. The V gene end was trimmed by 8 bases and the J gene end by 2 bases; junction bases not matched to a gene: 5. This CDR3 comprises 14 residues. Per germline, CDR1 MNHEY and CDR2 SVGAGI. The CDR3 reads CASYRGRNTGELFF. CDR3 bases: TGTGCCAGCTACAGGGGTCGAAACACCGGGGAGCTGTTTTTT.

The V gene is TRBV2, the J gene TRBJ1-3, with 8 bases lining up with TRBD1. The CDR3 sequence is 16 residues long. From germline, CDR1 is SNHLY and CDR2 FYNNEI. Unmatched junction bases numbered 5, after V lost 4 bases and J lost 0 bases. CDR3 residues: CASSVQGASSGNTIYF. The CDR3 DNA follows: TGTGCCAGCAGTGTTCAGGGGGCTTCCTCTGGAAACACCATATATTTT.

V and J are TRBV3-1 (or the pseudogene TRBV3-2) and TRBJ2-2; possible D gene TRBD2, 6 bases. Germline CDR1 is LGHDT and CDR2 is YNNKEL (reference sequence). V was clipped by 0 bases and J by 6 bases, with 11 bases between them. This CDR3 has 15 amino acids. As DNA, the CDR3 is TGTGCCAGCAGCCAAGACCCCTGGGGGGCCGGGGAGCTGTTTTTT. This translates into CASSQDPWGAGELFF.

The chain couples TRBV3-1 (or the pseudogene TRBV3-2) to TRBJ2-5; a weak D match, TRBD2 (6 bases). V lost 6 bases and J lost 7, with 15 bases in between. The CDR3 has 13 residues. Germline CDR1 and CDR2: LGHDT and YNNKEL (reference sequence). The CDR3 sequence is CASSPSGSGTQYF. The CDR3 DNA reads TGTGCCAGCAGTCCTTCCGGGAGCGGGACCCAGTACTTC.

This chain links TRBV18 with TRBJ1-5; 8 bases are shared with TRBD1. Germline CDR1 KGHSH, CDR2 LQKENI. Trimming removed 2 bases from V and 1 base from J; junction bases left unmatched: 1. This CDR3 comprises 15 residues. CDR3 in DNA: TGTGCCAGCTCACCAAACAGGGGGAGCAATCAGCCCCAGCATTTT. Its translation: CASSPNRGSNQPQHF.

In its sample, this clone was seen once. In DNA form, the CDR3 reads TGTGCCAGCAGCTTAGGGCAGGGCGTTAAGCCCCAGCATTTT. It specifies CASSLGQGVKPQHF. The chain employs TRBV7-6 and TRBJ1-5; possible D gene TRBD1, 5 bases. In germline, CDR1 is SGHVS, CDR2 FNYEAQ. The CDR3 is 14 residues long. V was shortened by 1 base and J by 8 bases, with 12 bases between the two germline ends.

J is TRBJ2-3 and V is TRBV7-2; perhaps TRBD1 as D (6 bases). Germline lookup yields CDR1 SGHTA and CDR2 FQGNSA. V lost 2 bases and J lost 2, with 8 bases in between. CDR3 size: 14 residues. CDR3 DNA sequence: TGTGCCAGCAGCTTAAACAGGGCCACAGATACGCAGTATTTT. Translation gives CASSLNRATDTQYF.

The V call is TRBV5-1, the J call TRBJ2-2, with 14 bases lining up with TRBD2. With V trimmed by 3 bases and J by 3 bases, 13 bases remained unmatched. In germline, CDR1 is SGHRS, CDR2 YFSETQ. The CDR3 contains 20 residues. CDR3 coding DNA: TGCGCCAGCAGCTCAAGCAGGGGGGGACTAGCGGGAGTCGACACCGGGGAGCTGTTTTTT. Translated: CASSSSRGGLAGVDTGELFF.

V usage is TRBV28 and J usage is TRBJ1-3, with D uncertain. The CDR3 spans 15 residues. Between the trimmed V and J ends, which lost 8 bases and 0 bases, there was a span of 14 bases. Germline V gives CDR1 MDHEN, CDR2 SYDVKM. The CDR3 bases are TGTGCCAGCCTCCCGTTAAGGAGCTCTGGAAACACCATATATTTT. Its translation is CASLPLRSSGNTIYF.

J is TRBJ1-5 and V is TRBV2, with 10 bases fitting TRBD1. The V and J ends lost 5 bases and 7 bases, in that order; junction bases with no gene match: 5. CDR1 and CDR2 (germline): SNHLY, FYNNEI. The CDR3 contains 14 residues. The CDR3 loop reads CASSRQGAEQPQHF. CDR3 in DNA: TGTGCCAGCAGTAGACAGGGGGCTGAACAGCCCCAGCATTTT.